This TCR beta chain was retrieved from a study of sequential checkpoint blockade in melanoma. Study background: Arm A got nivolumab then ipilimumab; arm B the reverse, 1:1. After both sequences, patients received maintenance nivolumab.

Libraries were prepared by immunoSEQ multiplex PCR; TCRdb keeps only in-frame clonotypes and omits some of them. The sample holds around 9,100 clones, 70% to 80% seen once. V lost 4 bases and J lost 4; bases outside the gene matches: 7. Germline V CDR1 and CDR2: LNHDA, SQIVND (reference sequence). CDR3 length: 15 amino acids. Described treatment: randomized to nivolumab then ipilimumab (arm A) or the reverse (arm B). No patient had prior DNA-damaging chemotherapy. Live CD3+CD8+ CD19− CD56− cells were sorted from PBMCs. The chain couples TRBV19 to TRBJ2-4; 7 positions match TRBD2. The sequenced sample was CD8+ T cells sorted from blood (inferred from file names), obtained from a patient given nivolumab and ipilimumab in sequence. The sequence was collected from a human donor with melanoma. In DNA, the CDR3 is TGTGCCAGTAGTACCCCCGGGACTACTAAAAACATTCAGTACTTC. This codes for CASSTPGTTKNIQYF.